Presented here are 19 T cell receptor beta chains from one specimen sequenced in a study of spatial heterogeneity in lung cancer. The time point: sample taken at primary tumor resection. Unsorted whole RNA from tumor, nontumor lung or frozen PBMC underwent sequencing. TCRdb re-analysed the 5' RACE reads in MiXCR, keeping a single row per CDR3 protein. The data show 9,500 to 12,000 distinct CDR3 sequences, with approximately 6.7% seen just once and 25% to 35% held by the top ten. The sample consisted of PBMCs, taken at surgery. The receptors come from a male donor with early-stage non-small cell lung cancer.

For this clonotype: This beta chain is an unintended read in a library built for alpha chains; its size means little. The rearrangement uses TRBV27 and TRBJ2-2, with 11 bases identical to TRBD1. CDR3 length: 15 amino acids. Germline CDR1 MNHEY, CDR2 SMNVEV (reference sequence). The J segment lost 6 bases and the V segment lost 7 bases, leaving 7 bases of the junction unmatched. The CDR3 coding sequence is TGTGCCAGCAAGCTTCCGGGACAGGGGGCCGGGGAGCTGTTTTTT. Its protein product is CASKLPGQGAGELFF.

This clonotype was seen repeatedly, ten times or more. The library was built for alpha chains, so this beta chain is an off-target read and its size means little. The chain combines TRBV7-3 with TRBJ2-7, with TRBD1 as a possible D gene (9 bases). V was shortened by 5 bases and J by 10 bases, with 18 bases between the two germline ends. There are 13 residues in the CDR3. Germline assignment: CDR1 SGHTA and CDR2 FQGTGA. CDR3 protein: CASSRGGQGAQYF. Here the CDR3 DNA reads TGTGCCAGCAGCCGGGGGGGACAGGGAGCTCAGTACTTC.

As regards this clonotype: This beta chain is an off-target read within a library intended for alpha chains, so its frequency means little. This sequence joins TRBV4-3 and TRBJ1-1; D perhaps matches TRBD1 (5 bases). The CDR3 totals 15 residues. CDR1 is LGHNA, CDR2 YSLEER, per germline. Trimming took 1 base from V and 1 from J, leaving 10 bases between them. The CDR3 DNA is TGCGCCAGCAGCCAAGTTGGGACGGCGAACACTGAAGCTTTCTTT. As protein: CASSQVGTANTEAFF.

This clonotype was seen repeatedly, ten times or more. The library was prepared for alpha chains; this beta chain is a stray read, so its frequency means little. This sequence joins TRBV18 and TRBJ2-1, with a weak D call TRBD1 (5 bases). The V gene lost 2 bases and the J gene lost 1 base, with 9 bases spanning the gap. CDR1 and CDR2 (germline): KGHSH, LQKENI. CDR3 length: 15 amino acids. The CDR3 sequence: CASSPSQGSYNEQFF. The CDR3 nucleotides are TGTGCCAGCTCACCATCCCAGGGTTCCTACAATGAGCAGTTCTTC.

This clonotype was seen many times. The library was prepared for alpha chains; this beta chain is a stray read, so its frequency means little. V and J are TRBV12-5 and TRBJ2-1; no definite D call. The V end was cut by 5 bases, the J end by 2 bases, with 13 bases between. CDR3 size: 15 residues. CDR1 and CDR2 (germline): LGHNT, FRNRAP. The CDR3 DNA sequence: TGTGCTAGTGGTCCACGGCCTCAACCCTACAATGAGCAGTTCTTC. Amino acids: CASGPRPQPYNEQFF.

A word on this clonotype: The library was built for alpha chains, so this beta chain is an off-target read and its size means little. The chain recombines TRBV18 with TRBJ2-5; either TRBD1 or TRBD2 may supply D (5 bases each). This CDR3 is built from 15 residues. The V and J ends lost 1 base and 5 bases respectively, with 14 bases between them. The V gene's germline CDR1 is KGHSH and CDR2 LQKENI. The CDR3 here is CASSPLPTGPETQYF. The DNA of the CDR3 is TGTGCCAGCTCACCACTACCGACGGGGCCTGAGACCCAGTACTTC.

Note on this clonotype: The size of this beta chain means little, since it is a stray read in a library made for alpha chains. The chain uses TRBV20-1 and TRBJ2-7, with D perhaps given as TRBD1 or TRBD2 (5 bases each). The CDR3 runs to 17 residues. With 0 bases removed from V and 0 bases from J, the gap between germline ends came to 18 bases. Germline-derived CDR1 and CDR2 are DFQATT and SNEGSKA (reference sequence). CDR3 amino acids: CSARDLLGTASSYEQYF. The CDR3 DNA sequence: TGCAGTGCTAGAGATCTGTTGGGGACGGCGAGCTCCTACGAGCAGTACTTC.

This clonotype has a count of ten or more. The library was designed around alpha chains, so this beta chain is a stray read whose abundance carries little weight. The CDR3 is CSAQGWEGETQYF. As DNA, the CDR3 is TGCAGCGCCCAGGGGTGGGAAGGGGAGACCCAGTACTTC. The chain has TRBV29-1 and TRBJ2-5, with D perhaps matching TRBD1 (6 bases). CDR3 size: 13 residues. V lost 7 bases, J lost 5 bases, and 17 bases lay in between. Looked up from germline, CDR1 is SQVTM and CDR2 is ANQGSEA.

This clonotype was recorded many times. This beta chain is an unintended read in a library built for alpha chains; its size means little. V is TRBV6-5 and J is TRBJ1-1; D is unclear. This CDR3 is 15 amino acids long. The germline V and J ends were trimmed by 0 bases and 1 base, with 9 bases remaining between them. Germline CDR1 and CDR2: MNHEY and SVGAGI. The CDR3 region is CASSYSAGWNTEAFF. The DNA for the CDR3 is TGTGCCAGCAGTTACTCTGCCGGATGGAACACTGAAGCTTTCTTT.

This clonotype was observed at least ten times. This beta chain is an unintended read in a library built for alpha chains; its size means little. The chain links TRBV6-5 to TRBJ1-6; 7 nucleotides match TRBD1. Germline CDR1 MNHEY, CDR2 SVGAGI. The CDR3 sequence is 16 residues long. Trimming removed 4 bases from V and 3 bases from J; junction bases left unmatched: 6. The CDR3 here is CASSSGTVRYNSPLHF. CDR3 sequence (DNA): TGTGCCAGCAGTTCCGGGACAGTGCGCTATAATTCACCCCTCCACTTT.

This clonotype was found many times. With the library built for alpha chains, this beta chain is off target and its frequency is not meaningful. The rearrangement joins TRBV29-1 to TRBJ2-1; 9 bases align to TRBD2. V shed 3 bases, J shed 7 bases, and the junction held 10 bases outside the gene matches. Germline values: CDR1 SQVTM, CDR2 ANQGSEA. This CDR3 comprises 15 residues. The CDR3 sequence is CSVDKQAGGGNEQFF. As DNA, the CDR3 is TGCAGCGTTGACAAACAAGCGGGAGGAGGGAATGAGCAGTTCTTC.

This clonotype was seen only a few times. Little can be read into the size of this beta chain, an off-target read in a library designed for alpha chains. This sequence joins TRBV7-9 and TRBJ2-7; 11 nucleotides line up with TRBD2. Germline CDR1 SEHNR, CDR2 FQNEAQ (reference sequence). With V trimmed by 1 base and J by 2 bases, 16 bases remained unmatched. This CDR3 has 20 amino acids. CDR3: CASSLEVGDRLAGGTYEQYF. The CDR3 DNA sequence: TGTGCCAGCAGCTTAGAAGTGGGTGACCGGCTAGCGGGGGGCACCTACGAGCAGTACTTC.

This clonotype was seen many times. Within a library made for alpha chains, this beta chain is off target, and its count is uninformative. The V and J genes are TRBV21-1 and TRBJ2-5. TRBV21-1 is classified as a pseudogene. This CDR3 contains 10 residues. The CDR3 nucleotides read TGTGCCAGCAGCAAGAAGACCCAGTACTTC. Its protein product is CASSKKTQYF.

By share of the sample, this clonotype is medium-sized. Because this beta chain is a stray read in a library intended to capture alpha chains, its abundance should not be given much weight. The V call is TRBV4-3, the J call TRBJ2-7; possibly TRBD1 for D (7 bases). Germline CDR1 is LGHNA and CDR2 is YSLEER. The CDR3 runs 16 residues. V shed 1 base and J shed 2 bases, with 15 bases lying between them. For the CDR3, the DNA is TGCGCCAGCAGCCAAGTATCGGCGGGACAGACCTACGAGCAGTACTTC. It yields the protein CASSQVSAGQTYEQYF.

Sample share makes this clonotype medium-sized (0.01 to 0.1%). Since the library was made to target alpha chains, this beta chain is a stray read and its abundance is not meaningful. The gene calls are TRBV28 and TRBJ2-3; D is perhaps TRBD2 (6 bases). Trimming removed 6 bases from V and 1 base from J, with 17 bases in between. The CDR3 has 16 residues. Looked up from germline, CDR1 is MDHEN and CDR2 is SYDVKM. CDR3 sequence reads: CASSTPQGGGTDTQYF. The CDR3, as DNA: TGTGCCAGCAGCACTCCCCAGGGCGGGGGCACAGATACGCAGTATTTT.

This clonotype was detected only a few times. The library was prepared for alpha chains; this beta chain is a stray read, so its frequency means little. The V call is TRBV6-6, the J call TRBJ1-5, with TRBD1 identical over 7 bases. V was clipped by 2 bases and J by 4 bases; unmatched bases: 2. The CDR3 runs 14 residues. Germline V gives CDR1 MNHNY, CDR2 SVGAGI (reference sequence). In DNA, the CDR3 is TGTGCCAGCAGTTACGGGGACAGAAATCAGCCCCAGCATTTT. Amino acid sequence: CASSYGDRNQPQHF.

This clonotype came up a few times. This beta chain represents an off-target read in a library built for alpha chains; its size is of limited meaning. This rearrangement joins TRBV6-1 to TRBJ2-3; D is perhaps TRBD1 (7 bases). The CDR3 contains 18 residues. In germline, CDR1 is MNHNS, CDR2 SASEGT. Trimming stripped 7 bases from V and 2 bases from J, with 25 bases between. The CDR3 bases are TGTGCCAGCACCCCAGGCCTCCCAGGGGGGATGGACACAGATACGCAGTATTTT. Translating it yields CASTPGLPGGMDTDTQYF.

This clonotype was seen ten or more times. This beta chain represents an off-target read in a library built for alpha chains; its size is of limited meaning. J is TRBJ2-7 and V is TRBV10-3, with 10 bases matching TRBD2. Germline CDR1 reads ENHRY; CDR2 reads SYGVKD. The CDR3 runs to 15 residues. With V trimmed by 11 bases and J by 6 bases, 16 bases remained unmatched. The CDR3 DNA reads TGTGCCTCCCAACTAGCTAGCGGGGGCTCAGGCGAGCAGTACTTC. Amino acid sequence: CASQLASGGSGEQYF.

Ten or more counts support this clonotype. Little can be read into the size of this beta chain, an off-target read in a library designed for alpha chains. This sequence joins TRBV7-9 and TRBJ1-5; D remains ambiguous. CDR1 is SEHNR, CDR2 FQNEAQ, per germline (reference sequence). The V and J ends lost 4 bases and 0 bases respectively, with 7 bases between them. The CDR3 sequence is 14 residues long. The CDR3: CASSSSVSNQPQHF. As DNA, the CDR3 is TGTGCCAGCAGCTCTTCAGTTAGCAATCAGCCCCAGCATTTT.